The following is a T cell receptor beta chain sequence with its context. The target antigen is unknown. Noted treatment: oral pan-JAK inhibitor, 5-10 mg twice daily. Germline CDR1 reads MNHEY; CDR2 reads SMNVEV (reference sequence). V was shortened by 6 bases and J by 2 bases, with 8 bases between the two germline ends. The CDR3 totals 13 residues. Sequencing used cDNA as its template, made by extracting RNA and reverse transcribing it. Using immunoSEQ multiplex PCR, the repertoire was profiled, and TCRdb retains in-frame clones only, with some absent. There are 180,000 or so clones in the sample; 45% to 60% occur only once, and 10% lies in the top ten. The data belong to a study of CD8+ T cells in alopecia areata. Overall study: In an open-label trial, patients got 5 to 10 mg tofacitinib twice daily. Dosing spanned 6 to 18 months on tofacitinib, then 6 months off drug.

General observations from the study: Whereas mice showed it more clearly, TCR sharing across patients was murkier, possibly because of HLA.

The clonotype originates from a human donor with alopecia areata. The genes are TRBV27 and TRBJ1-3; D remains ambiguous. The sequences come from CD8+ T cells sorted from blood, collected around week 54, from a patient treated with tofacitinib. Here the CDR3 DNA reads TGTGCCAGCAGACAGCGACCTGGAAACACCATATATTTT. This codes for CASRQRPGNTIYF.